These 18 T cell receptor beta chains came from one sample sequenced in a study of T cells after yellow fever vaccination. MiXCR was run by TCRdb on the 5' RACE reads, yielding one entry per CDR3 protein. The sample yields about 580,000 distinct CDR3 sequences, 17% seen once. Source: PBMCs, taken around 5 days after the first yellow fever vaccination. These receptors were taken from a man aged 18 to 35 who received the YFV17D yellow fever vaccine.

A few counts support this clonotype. The CDR3 DNA reads as TGTGCCAGCAGTTTAACCCGACAAGAGACCCAGTACTTC. It is translated as CASSLTRQETQYF. This chain links TRBV12-3 or TRBV12-4 with TRBJ2-5; D gene ambiguous. The CDR3 length is 13 residues. Between the trimmed V and J ends, which lost 2 bases and 2 bases, there was a span of 6 bases.

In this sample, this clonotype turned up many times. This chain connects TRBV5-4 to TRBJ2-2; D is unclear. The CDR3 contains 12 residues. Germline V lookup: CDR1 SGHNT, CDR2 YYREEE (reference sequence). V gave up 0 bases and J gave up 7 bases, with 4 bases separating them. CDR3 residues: CASSLGYGELFF. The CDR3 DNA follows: TGTGCCAGCAGCTTGGGGTACGGGGAGCTGTTTTTT.

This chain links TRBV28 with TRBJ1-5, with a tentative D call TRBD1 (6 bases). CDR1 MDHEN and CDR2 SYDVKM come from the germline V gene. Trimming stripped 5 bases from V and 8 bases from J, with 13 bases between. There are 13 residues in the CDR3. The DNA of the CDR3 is TGTGCCAGCAGTGCGAACAGGGTAGAGCCCCAGCATTTT. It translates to CASSANRVEPQHF.

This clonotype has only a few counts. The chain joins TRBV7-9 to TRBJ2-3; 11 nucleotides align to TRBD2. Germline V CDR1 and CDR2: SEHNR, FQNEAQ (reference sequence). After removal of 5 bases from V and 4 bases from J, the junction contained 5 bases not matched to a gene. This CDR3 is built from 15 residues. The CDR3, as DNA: TGTGCCAGCAGCCCACTAGCGGGGGCCTCAGATACGCAGTATTTT. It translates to CASSPLAGASDTQYF.

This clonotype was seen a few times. Here the CDR3 reads CASSPPGTGGDNEQFF. In DNA form, the CDR3 reads TGCGCCAGCAGCCCCCCCGGGACAGGAGGAGACAATGAGCAGTTCTTC. The gene calls are TRBV5-1 and TRBJ2-1, with TRBD1 identical over 8 bases. The CDR3 length is 16 residues. Germline loops: CDR1 SGHRS, CDR2 YFSETQ. The V segment lost 4 bases and the J segment 5 bases; nucleotides outside the gene matches: 11.

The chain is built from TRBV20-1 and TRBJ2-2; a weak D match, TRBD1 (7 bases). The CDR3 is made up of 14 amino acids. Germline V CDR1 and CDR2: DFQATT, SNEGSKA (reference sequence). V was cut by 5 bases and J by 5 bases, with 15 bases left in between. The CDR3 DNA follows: TGCAGTGCTTCAGGGGGGCCGGGGACCGGGGAGCTGTTTTTT. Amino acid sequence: CSASGGPGTGELFF.

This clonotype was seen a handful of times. Written as DNA, the CDR3 is TGTGCCAGCAGCAAGACGGGACGGAACACCGGGGAGCTGTTTTTT. Its translation is CASSKTGRNTGELFF. The V gene is TRBV9, the J gene TRBJ2-2; D possibly matches TRBD1 or TRBD2 (5 bases each). The CDR3 has 15 amino acids. CDR1 is SGDLS and CDR2 is YYNGEE in the germline V gene. V gave up 4 bases and J gave up 1 base, with 11 bases separating them.

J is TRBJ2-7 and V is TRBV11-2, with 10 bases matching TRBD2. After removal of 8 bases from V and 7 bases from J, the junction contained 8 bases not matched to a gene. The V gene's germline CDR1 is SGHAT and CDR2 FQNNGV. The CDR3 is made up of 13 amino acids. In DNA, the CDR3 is TGTGCCAGCGGTTCGGGACTAGCGTTAGAGCAGTACGTC. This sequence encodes CASGSGLALEQYV.

CDR3 sequence (DNA): TGCGCCAGCAGCCACCCCGACAGCAACACTGAAGCTTTCTTT. It encodes CASSHPDSNTEAFF. The V and J genes are TRBV4-1 and TRBJ1-1; D is possibly TRBD1 (5 bases). This CDR3 comprises 14 residues. Germline V gene lookup returns CDR1 MGHRA and CDR2 YSYEKL. With 3 bases removed from V and 2 bases from J, the gap between germline ends came to 10 bases.

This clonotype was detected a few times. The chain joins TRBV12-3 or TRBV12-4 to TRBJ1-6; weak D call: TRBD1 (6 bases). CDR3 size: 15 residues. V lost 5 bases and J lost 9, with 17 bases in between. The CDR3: CASSVGGGSTSPLHF. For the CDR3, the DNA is TGTGCCAGCAGTGTGGGAGGGGGGAGTACTTCACCCCTCCACTTT.

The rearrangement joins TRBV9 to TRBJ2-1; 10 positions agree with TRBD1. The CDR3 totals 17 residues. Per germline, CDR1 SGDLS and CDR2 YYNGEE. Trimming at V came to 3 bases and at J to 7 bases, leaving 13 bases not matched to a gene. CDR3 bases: TGTGCCAGCAGCGCCATTTGGGACAGGGGTCGGCCTAATGAGCAGTTCTTC. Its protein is CASSAIWDRGRPNEQFF.

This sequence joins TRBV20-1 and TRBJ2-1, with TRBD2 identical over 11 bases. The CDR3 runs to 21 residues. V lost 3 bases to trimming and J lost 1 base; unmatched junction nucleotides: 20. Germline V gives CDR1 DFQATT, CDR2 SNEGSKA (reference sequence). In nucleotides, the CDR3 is TGCAGTGCTAGTCGGACTCCCCGCAGACTAGCGGGGTTGGGATCCTACAATGAGCAGTTCTTC. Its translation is CSASRTPRRLAGLGSYNEQFF.

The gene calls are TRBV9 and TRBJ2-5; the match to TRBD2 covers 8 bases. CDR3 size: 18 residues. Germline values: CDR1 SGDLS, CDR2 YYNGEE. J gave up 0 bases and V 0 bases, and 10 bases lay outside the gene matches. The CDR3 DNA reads TGTGCCAGCAGCGTAGGATGGTCTCCGGGACTAGACCAAGAGACCCAGTACTTC. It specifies CASSVGWSPGLDQETQYF.

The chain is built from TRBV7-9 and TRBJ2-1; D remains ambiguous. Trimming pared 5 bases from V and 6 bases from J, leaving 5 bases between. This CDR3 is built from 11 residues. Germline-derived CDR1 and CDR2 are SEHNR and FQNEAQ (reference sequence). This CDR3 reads CASSPVNEQFF. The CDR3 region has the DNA TGTGCCAGCAGCCCGGTCAATGAGCAGTTCTTC.

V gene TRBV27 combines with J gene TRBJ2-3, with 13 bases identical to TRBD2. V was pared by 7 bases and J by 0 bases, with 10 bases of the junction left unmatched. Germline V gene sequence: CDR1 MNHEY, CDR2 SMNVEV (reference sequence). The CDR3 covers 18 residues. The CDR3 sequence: CASNPTSGGTSSTDTQYF. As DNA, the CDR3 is TGTGCCAGCAACCCGACTAGCGGGGGGACGTCTAGCACAGATACGCAGTATTTT.

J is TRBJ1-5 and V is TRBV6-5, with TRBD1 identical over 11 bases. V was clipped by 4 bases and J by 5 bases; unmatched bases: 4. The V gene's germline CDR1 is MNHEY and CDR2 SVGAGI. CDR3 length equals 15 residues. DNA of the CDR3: TGTGCCAGCAGTTTGGGACAGGGGGGCGATCAGCCCCAGCATTTT. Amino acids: CASSLGQGGDQPQHF.

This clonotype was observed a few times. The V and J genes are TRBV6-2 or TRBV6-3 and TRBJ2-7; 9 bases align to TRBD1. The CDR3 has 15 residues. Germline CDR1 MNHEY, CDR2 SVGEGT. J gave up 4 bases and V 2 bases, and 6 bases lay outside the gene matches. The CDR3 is CASSYPGQGHYEQYV. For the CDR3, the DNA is TGTGCCAGCAGTTACCCGGGACAGGGCCATTACGAGCAGTACGTC.

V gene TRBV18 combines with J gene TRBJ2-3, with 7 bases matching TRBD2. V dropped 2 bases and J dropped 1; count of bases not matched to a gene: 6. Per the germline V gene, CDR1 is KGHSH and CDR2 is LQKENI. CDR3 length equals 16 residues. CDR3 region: CASSPAPGGGTDTQYF. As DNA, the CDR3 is TGTGCCAGCTCACCAGCCCCGGGGGGAGGCACAGATACGCAGTATTTT.